The clone carrying this T cell receptor beta chain was detected a few times. Its antigen remains unknown. The sample originates from a study of T cell responses to AZD1222 COVID-19 vaccine. Overall study findings and caveats: The study found vaccine-associated CD4 TCRs spanning spike, dominant at 160-218 and 743-854. Most donors were white British and more were female, and clonal diversity was possibly underestimated. AZD1222 recipients seropositive at baseline numbered only 5 or 6. Among spike-specific TCRs, nearly half reportedly target unmutated variant regions.

Clones were read by immunoSEQ multiplex PCR, and TCRdb kept only the in-frame ones, dropping some. Here the sample spans 150,000 to 200,000 clones, 88% being singletons. This clonotype was obtained from an adult in good health. This material consisted of peripheral blood, taken on day 0 of AZD1222 vaccination.

In nucleotides, the CDR3 is TGTGCCAGCAGTCAGGGGGCGCCGCCTAATGAAAAACTGTTTTTT. This codes for CASSQGAPPNEKLFF. This chain links TRBV7-2 with TRBJ1-4; 8 bases align to TRBD1. CDR1 SGHTA and CDR2 FQGNSA come from the germline V gene. The CDR3 is 15 residues long. Trimming at V came to 6 bases and at J to 3 bases, leaving 6 bases not matched to a gene.